Listed below are T cell receptor beta chains from one sample, sequenced in a study of blood T cell repertoires in COVID-19. Here immunoSEQ multiplex PCR was the method, and the copy in TCRdb shows in-frame clones only, minus some. Here the sample spans tens of thousands of clones, around 87% being singletons. Sample: peripheral blood. The source is a human donor in a cohort sampled during active COVID-19. CDR3s include the opening cysteine and the closing phenylalanine or tryptophan. The order of the fields is CDR3 length, J gene, V gene, D gene, clone size, CDR3 DNA, CDR3 protein. A D gene is named only where the DNA matches it firmly. Only part of the rows carry a size: once, few, many, or a class if the clone is expanded.

length: 13; J: TRBJ1-3; V: TRBV11-1; D: .; size: .; DNA: TGTGCCAGCAGCCCAGCAGGGGGAAACACCATATATTTT; CDR3: CASSPAGGNTIYF
length: 15; J: TRBJ2-7; V: TRBV5-1; D: .; size: .; DNA: TGCGCCAGCAGCTTGTGGGCAGGGTCAAACTACGAGCAGTACTTC; CDR3: CASSLWAGSNYEQYF
length: 14; J: TRBJ1-1; V: TRBV19; D: .; size: .; DNA: TGTGCCAGTAGTATAGACCGGGGTAACACTGAAGCTTTCTTT; CDR3: CASSIDRGNTEAFF
length: 14; J: TRBJ2-5; V: TRBV28; D: TRBD2; size: .; DNA: TGTGCCAGCTCCCGCGGGGGGGCCCAAGAGACCCAGTACTTC; CDR3: CASSRGGAQETQYF
length: 15; J: TRBJ2-5; V: TRBV19; D: .; size: .; DNA: TGTGCCAGTAGGAACAAACTAGGAGGCCCGGAGACCCAGTACTTC; CDR3: CASRNKLGGPETQYF
length: 13; J: TRBJ2-4; V: TRBV5-4; D: TRBD1; size: .; DNA: TGTGCCAGCAGCTTCTGGACAGGGGACATTCAGTACTTC; CDR3: CASSFWTGDIQYF
length: 14; J: TRBJ2-7; V: TRBV2; D: .; size: .; DNA: TGTGCCAGCAGTGGGTGGACAGCTCTCTACGAGCAGTACTTC; CDR3: CASSGWTALYEQYF
length: 17; J: TRBJ2-3; V: TRBV21-1; D: .; size: .; DNA: TGTGCCAGCAGCAAATGGGATCAGGGGAAACACACAGATACGCAGTATTTT; CDR3: CASSKWDQGKHTDTQYF
length: 18; J: TRBJ2-2; V: TRBV9; D: TRBD2; size: .; DNA: TGTGCCAGCAGCGAGGGACTAGCGGGGCGCGCGAACACCGGGGAGCTGTTTTTT; CDR3: CASSEGLAGRANTGELFF
length: 13; J: TRBJ1-1; V: TRBV30; D: .; size: few; DNA: TGTGCCTGGAGTTTATTTGGTTGGGCCGAAGCTTTCTTT; CDR3: CAWSLFGWAEAFF
length: 14; J: TRBJ2-7; V: TRBV5-6; D: TRBD1; size: .; DNA: TGTGCCAGCAGCGTAGCGGACAGGGAGGCCGAGCAGTACTTC; CDR3: CASSVADREAEQYF
length: 20; J: TRBJ2-2; V: TRBV19; D: TRBD2; size: .; DNA: TGTGCCAGTAGTGACGCTCTACCCGGGACTAGCGGGATGAACACCGGGGAGCTGTTTTTT; CDR3: CASSDALPGTSGMNTGELFF
length: 15; J: TRBJ1-5; V: TRBV30; D: TRBD1; size: few; DNA: TGTGCCTGGAGTCGGACAGGGGGAGTCAATCAGCCCCAGCATTTT; CDR3: CAWSRTGGVNQPQHF
length: 13; J: TRBJ2-1; V: TRBV6-5; D: TRBD2; size: .; DNA: TGTGCCAGCAGTTACTCTACTAGCGGTTCGCAGTTCTTC; CDR3: CASSYSTSGSQFF
length: 15; J: TRBJ1-1; V: TRBV6-5; D: TRBD1; size: .; DNA: TGTGCCAGCAGTTACCAGCCGACAGGGGTTGCTGAAGCTTTCTTT; CDR3: CASSYQPTGVAEAFF
length: 16; J: TRBJ1-5; V: TRBV19; D: TRBD1; size: .; DNA: TGTGCCAGTAGTATAATAGGGACAGGGTTGGGGCAGCCCCAGCATTTT; CDR3: CASSIIGTGLGQPQHF
length: 17; J: TRBJ2-2; V: TRBV5-1; D: TRBD2; size: .; DNA: TGCGCCAGCAGCTTGACTAGCGGGAAGACGAACACCGGGGAGCTGTTTTTT; CDR3: CASSLTSGKTNTGELFF
length: 14; J: TRBJ2-1; V: TRBV3-1/TRBV3-2; D: .; size: .; DNA: TGTGCCAGCAGCCAAGGGCGGGGATTCAATGAGCAGTTCTTC; CDR3: CASSQGRGFNEQFF
length: 14; J: TRBJ2-7; V: TRBV29-1; D: TRBD1; size: .; DNA: TGCAGCGTTGCAAGAGGACAGGGAGCCTACGAGCAGTACTTC; CDR3: CSVARGQGAYEQYF